The present T cell receptor beta chain was sequenced within a study of T cells in localized non-small cell lung cancer. Study-wide results and limits: Adjacent lung was found to contain a median roughly 50 of the top 100 tumor clones. Uninvolved neighboring lung showed the greatest T cell clonality, exceeding tumor.

Only in-frame clones appear in the TCRdb table, and some are missing; sequencing was by immunoSEQ multiplex PCR. The sample yields approximately 28,000 clones, 65% to 85% seen once. A remark on this clone: Its antigen is unidentified.

Sequences were derived from peripheral blood mononuclear cells, sampled before any cancer treatment. This TCR came from a man aged 40-75 years with stage III lung adenocarcinoma.

In DNA, the CDR3 is TGTGCCACCAGCAGAGTGACAGGGCCTTTAGATGGCTACACCTTC. Protein: CATSRVTGPLDGYTF. This chain links TRBV15 with TRBJ1-2; the match to TRBD1 covers 7 bases. The germline V gene has CDR1 LNHNV and CDR2 YYDKDF (reference sequence). The CDR3 extends over 15 amino acids. The junction had 8 bases not matched to a gene; V was cut back by 1 base and J by 6 bases.